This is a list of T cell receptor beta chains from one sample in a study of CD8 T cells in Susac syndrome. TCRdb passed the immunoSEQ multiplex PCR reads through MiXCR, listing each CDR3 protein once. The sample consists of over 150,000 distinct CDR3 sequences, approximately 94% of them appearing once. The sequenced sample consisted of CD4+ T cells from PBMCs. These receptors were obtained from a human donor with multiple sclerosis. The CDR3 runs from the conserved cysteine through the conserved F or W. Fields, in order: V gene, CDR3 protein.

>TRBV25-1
CASSETTGSSNQPQHF
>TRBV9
CASSLSGQEGQYF
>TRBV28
CASSSASGGQETQYF
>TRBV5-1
CASSEPELNGYTF
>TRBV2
CASTQGTGNTIYF
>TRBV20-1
CSATGDLQETQYF
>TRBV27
CASSPNRYSGNTIYF
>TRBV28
CASRGDFSYEQYF
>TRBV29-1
CSVEESRARTGELFF
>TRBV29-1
CSVRTGSISGNTIYF
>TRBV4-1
CASSPYGLAGTEQYF
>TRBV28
CATAVAGVQYF
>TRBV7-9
CASSLAGTGAYGYTF
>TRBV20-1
CSARVREGSYEQYF
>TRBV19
CASSVTSGSEPGREQFF
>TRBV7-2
CASSSTSGRAGAKNIQYF
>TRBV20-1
CSARDMSYNEQFF
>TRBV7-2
CASSPADRGQETQYF
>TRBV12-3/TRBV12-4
CASTKGSSNEQFF
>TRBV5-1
CASSEEGSPQYF
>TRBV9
CASSARADTEAFF
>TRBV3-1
CASSPWGSETQYF
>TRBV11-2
CASSSVPLRGHTGELFF
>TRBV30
CAWSVQEQTEAFF
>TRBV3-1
CASSHSLGGSNQPQHF
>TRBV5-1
CASSPGLAGGSGEQFF
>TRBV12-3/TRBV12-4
CASSMGQGVSQSPLHF
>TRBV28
CASTTGILYEQYF
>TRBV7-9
CASSTGGTDTQYF
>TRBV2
CASSVLVSGNQPQHF
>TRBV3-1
CASSPSGGRELFF